These T cell receptor beta chains were read from a single sample in a study of PD-L1 blockade in urothelial cancer. Sequencing was performed with immunoSEQ multiplex PCR; in TCRdb, only in-frame clones are kept and a portion is missing. The sample lists 80,000 to 95,000 clones, roughly 83% occurring once. Sequencing used PBMCs, obtained around atezolizumab (anti-PD-L1) treatment. All receptors derive from a man between 70 and 80 years old with urothelial cancer. Each CDR3 is given with its conserved first and last residue. Each record gives: D gene, V gene, J gene, clone size, CDR3 protein, CDR3 DNA. A D gene is named only where the DNA matches it firmly. Clone size is given for some rows only: seen once, a few or many times, or a class if the clone is expanded.

d_gene: -
v_gene: TRBV11-2
j_gene: TRBJ2-3
abundance: -
CDR3aa: CASSLDRVTDTQYF
CDR3nt: TGTGCCAGCAGCTTAGACAGGGTCACAGATACGCAGTATTTT

d_gene: TRBD1
v_gene: TRBV19
j_gene: TRBJ1-1
abundance: -
CDR3aa: CASRDRPNTEAFF
CDR3nt: TGTGCCAGTCGGGACAGGCCTAACACTGAAGCTTTCTTT

d_gene: -
v_gene: TRBV7-6
j_gene: TRBJ1-4
abundance: -
CDR3aa: CASSSTGTNEKLFF
CDR3nt: TGTGCCAGCAGCTCAACAGGGACTAATGAAAAACTGTTTTTT

d_gene: -
v_gene: TRBV18
j_gene: TRBJ2-7
abundance: -
CDR3aa: CASSPPERRYEQYF
CDR3nt: TGTGCCAGCTCACCTCCTGAGAGGAGGTACGAGCAGTACTTC

d_gene: -
v_gene: TRBV7-9
j_gene: TRBJ2-1
abundance: -
CDR3aa: CASSWGDFSYNEQFF
CDR3nt: TGTGCCAGCAGCTGGGGGGATTTCTCCTACAATGAGCAGTTCTTC

d_gene: TRBD1
v_gene: TRBV5-4
j_gene: TRBJ1-5
abundance: -
CDR3aa: CASSQGTGSNQPQHF
CDR3nt: TGTGCCAGCAGCCAAGGGACAGGTAGCAATCAGCCCCAGCATTTT

d_gene: TRBD2
v_gene: TRBV27
j_gene: TRBJ2-5
abundance: -
CDR3aa: CASSFGTSGQETQYF
CDR3nt: TGTGCCAGCAGTTTCGGGACTAGCGGACAAGAGACCCAGTACTTC

d_gene: TRBD1
v_gene: TRBV6-6
j_gene: TRBJ1-3
abundance: once
CDR3aa: CASSLDRAGNTIYF
CDR3nt: TGTGCCAGCAGTTTGGACAGGGCTGGAAACACCATATATTTT

d_gene: TRBD1
v_gene: TRBV5-8
j_gene: TRBJ2-5
abundance: -
CDR3aa: CASSSPGGLGETQYF
CDR3nt: TGTGCCAGCAGCTCCCCAGGGGGCTTAGGAGAGACCCAGTACTTC

d_gene: TRBD2
v_gene: TRBV7-9
j_gene: TRBJ2-7
abundance: -
CDR3aa: CASSWPSSGSSSYEQYF
CDR3nt: TGTGCCAGCAGCTGGCCTTCTAGCGGGAGTTCCTCCTACGAGCAGTACTTC

d_gene: TRBD1
v_gene: TRBV27
j_gene: TRBJ1-2
abundance: -
CDR3aa: CASSSPGQGAYGYTF
CDR3nt: TGTGCCAGCAGTTCGCCGGGACAGGGGGCCTATGGCTACACCTTC

d_gene: -
v_gene: TRBV29-1
j_gene: TRBJ2-5
abundance: once
CDR3aa: CSVALNVYQETQYF
CDR3nt: TGCAGCGTTGCCCTAAATGTGTACCAAGAGACCCAGTACTTC

d_gene: TRBD2
v_gene: TRBV27
j_gene: TRBJ2-7
abundance: -
CDR3aa: CASSLLGGGAYEQYF
CDR3nt: TGTGCCAGCAGTTTATTAGGCGGGGGGGCCTACGAGCAGTACTTC

d_gene: -
v_gene: TRBV5-1
j_gene: TRBJ2-7
abundance: once
CDR3aa: CASSIGRGPYEQYF
CDR3nt: TGCGCCAGCAGTATAGGGCGGGGGCCGTACGAGCAGTACTTC

d_gene: TRBD2
v_gene: TRBV7-9
j_gene: TRBJ2-1
abundance: -
CDR3aa: CASSFSGGAVVEQFF
CDR3nt: TGTGCCAGCAGCTTTAGCGGGGGGGCAGTGGTTGAGCAGTTCTTC

d_gene: TRBD1
v_gene: TRBV7-3
j_gene: TRBJ2-2
abundance: -
CDR3aa: CASSLKGAGGELFF
CDR3nt: TGTGCCAGCAGCTTGAAGGGGGCCGGCGGGGAGCTGTTTTTT

d_gene: -
v_gene: TRBV5-6
j_gene: TRBJ1-2
abundance: -
CDR3aa: CASSLVQGKNGYTF
CDR3nt: TGTGCCAGCAGCTTGGTACAGGGTAAGAACGGCTACACCTTC

d_gene: TRBD2
v_gene: TRBV19
j_gene: TRBJ2-7
abundance: -
CDR3aa: CASSMVGTSGRVSGSLDEQYF
CDR3nt: TGTGCCAGTAGTATGGTGGGGACTAGCGGGAGGGTAAGTGGTAGTCTTGACGAGCAGTACTTC

d_gene: -
v_gene: TRBV7-3
j_gene: TRBJ2-1
abundance: many
CDR3aa: CASSLGQNNEQFF
CDR3nt: TGTGCCAGCAGCTTAGGGCAGAACAATGAGCAGTTCTTC

d_gene: TRBD2
v_gene: TRBV11-3
j_gene: TRBJ2-7
abundance: -
CDR3aa: CASSESGRLYEQYF
CDR3nt: TGTGCCAGCAGCGAGAGCGGGAGGTTATACGAGCAGTACTTC

d_gene: TRBD2
v_gene: TRBV7-9
j_gene: TRBJ2-1
abundance: -
CDR3aa: CASSSGTSVNEQFF
CDR3nt: TGTGCCAGCAGCTCGGGGACTAGCGTCAATGAGCAGTTCTTC

d_gene: -
v_gene: TRBV4-2
j_gene: TRBJ2-3
abundance: -
CDR3aa: CASSQGSSTDTQYF
CDR3nt: TGTGCCAGCAGCCAAGGAAGCAGCACAGATACGCAGTATTTT